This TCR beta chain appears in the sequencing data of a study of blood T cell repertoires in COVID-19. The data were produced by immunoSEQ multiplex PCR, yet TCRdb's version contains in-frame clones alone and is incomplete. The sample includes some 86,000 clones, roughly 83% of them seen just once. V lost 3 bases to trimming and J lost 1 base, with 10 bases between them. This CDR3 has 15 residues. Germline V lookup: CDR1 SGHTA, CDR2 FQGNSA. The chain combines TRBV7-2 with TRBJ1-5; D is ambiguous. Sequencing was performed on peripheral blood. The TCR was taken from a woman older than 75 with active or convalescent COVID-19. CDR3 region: CASSFGTVSNQPQHF. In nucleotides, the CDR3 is TGTGCCAGCAGCTTTGGTACTGTGAGCAATCAGCCCCAGCATTTT. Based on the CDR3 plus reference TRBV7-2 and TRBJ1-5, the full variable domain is GAGVSQSPSNKVTEKGKDVELRCDPISGHTALYWYRQSLGQGLEFLIYFQGNSAPDKSGLPSDRFSAERTGGSVSTLTIQRTQQEDSAVYLCASSFGTVSNQPQHFGDGTRLSIL.